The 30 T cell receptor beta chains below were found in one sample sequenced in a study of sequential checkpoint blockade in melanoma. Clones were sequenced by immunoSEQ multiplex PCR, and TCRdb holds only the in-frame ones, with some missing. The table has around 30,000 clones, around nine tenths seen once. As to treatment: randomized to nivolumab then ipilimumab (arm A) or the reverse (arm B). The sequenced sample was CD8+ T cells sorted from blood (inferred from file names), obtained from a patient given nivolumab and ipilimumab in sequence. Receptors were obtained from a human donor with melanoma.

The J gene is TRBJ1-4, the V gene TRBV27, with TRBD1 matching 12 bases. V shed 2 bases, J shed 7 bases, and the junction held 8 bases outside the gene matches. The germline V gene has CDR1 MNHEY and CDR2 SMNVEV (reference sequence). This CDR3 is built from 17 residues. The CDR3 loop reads CASSLGTGGVPGEKLFF. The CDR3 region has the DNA TGTGCCAGCAGTTTAGGGACAGGGGGCGTTCCTGGTGAAAAACTGTTTTTT.

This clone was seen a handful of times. The CDR3 protein is CASSLGSGSSGANVLTF. In DNA, the CDR3 is TGTGCCAGCAGCTTAGGTAGCGGTAGCTCTGGGGCCAACGTCCTGACTTTC. V gene TRBV7-9 combines with J gene TRBJ2-6; tentative D call: TRBD2 (6 bases). V was clipped by 1 base and J by 0 bases, with 10 bases between them. The germline CDR1 and CDR2 sequences are SEHNR and FQNEAQ (reference sequence). The CDR3 has 17 residues.

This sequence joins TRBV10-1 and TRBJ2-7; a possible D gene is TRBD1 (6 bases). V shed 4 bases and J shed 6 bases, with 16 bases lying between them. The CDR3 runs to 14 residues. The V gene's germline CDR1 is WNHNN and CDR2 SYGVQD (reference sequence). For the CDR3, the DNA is TGCGCCAGCAGTGCTACAGGGATCAGGCGCGAGCAGTACTTC. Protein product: CASSATGIRREQYF.

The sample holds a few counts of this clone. The CDR3 region has the DNA TGTGCCAGCACCAATCTAGCGGGGGGGCCCTCAACAGATACGCAGTATTTT. Translated, it gives CASTNLAGGPSTDTQYF. The chain recombines TRBV27 with TRBJ2-3; 12 nucleotides match TRBD2. In germline, CDR1 is MNHEY, CDR2 SMNVEV (reference sequence). V lost 7 bases to trimming and J lost 3 bases; unmatched junction nucleotides: 11. The CDR3 has 17 amino acids.

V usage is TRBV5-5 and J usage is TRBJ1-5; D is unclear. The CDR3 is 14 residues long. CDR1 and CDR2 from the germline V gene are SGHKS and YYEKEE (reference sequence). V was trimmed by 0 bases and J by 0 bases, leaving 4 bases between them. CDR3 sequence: CASSLASSNQPQHF. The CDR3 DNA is TGTGCCAGCAGCTTGGCCAGTAGCAATCAGCCCCAGCATTTT.

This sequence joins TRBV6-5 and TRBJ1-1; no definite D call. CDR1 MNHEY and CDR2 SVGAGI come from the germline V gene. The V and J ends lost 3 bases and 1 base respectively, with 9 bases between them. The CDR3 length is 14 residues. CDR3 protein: CASSYFQSNTEAFF. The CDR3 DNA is TGTGCCAGCAGTTATTTTCAGTCGAACACTGAAGCTTTCTTT.

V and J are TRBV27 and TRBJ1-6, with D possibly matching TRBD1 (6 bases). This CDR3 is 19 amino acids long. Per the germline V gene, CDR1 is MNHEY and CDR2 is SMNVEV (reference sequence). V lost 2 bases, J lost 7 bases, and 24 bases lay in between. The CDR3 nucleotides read TGTGCCAGCAGTTTAGTCTGGAGGGGTGGGGGGGCGAACAATTCACCCCTCCACTTT. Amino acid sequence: CASSLVWRGGGANNSPLHF.

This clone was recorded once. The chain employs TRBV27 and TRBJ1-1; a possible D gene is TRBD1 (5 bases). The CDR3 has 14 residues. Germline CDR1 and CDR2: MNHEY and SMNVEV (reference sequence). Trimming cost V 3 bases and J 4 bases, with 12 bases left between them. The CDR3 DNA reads TGTGCCAGCAGTTTTACGGGGGTGGGCACTGAAGCTTTCTTT. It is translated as CASSFTGVGTEAFF.

The CDR3 protein is CSVAAGVGEYEQYF. The CDR3 DNA reads as TGCAGCGTTGCCGCCGGGGTTGGGGAGTACGAGCAGTACTTC. The V gene is TRBV29-1, the J gene TRBJ2-7; possible D gene TRBD2, 5 bases. Germline-derived CDR1 and CDR2 are SQVTM and ANQGSEA. The CDR3 is 14 amino acids. V lost 4 bases to trimming and J lost 4 bases, with 17 bases between them.

CDR3 sequence reads: CASSPRDPSSYNEQFF. CDR3 DNA: TGTGCCAGCAGCCCGAGGGATCCTAGCTCCTACAATGAGCAGTTCTTC. The chain has TRBV7-8 and TRBJ2-1, with D possibly TRBD2 on 5 matching bases. The ends were cut back, 5 bases at V and 0 bases at J, with 14 bases in the middle. Germline V lookup: CDR1 SGHVS, CDR2 FQNEAQ. The CDR3 is 16 residues long.

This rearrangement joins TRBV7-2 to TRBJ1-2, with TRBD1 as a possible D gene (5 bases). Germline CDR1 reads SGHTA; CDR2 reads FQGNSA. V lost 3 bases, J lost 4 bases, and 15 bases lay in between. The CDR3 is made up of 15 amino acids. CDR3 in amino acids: CASSFQWIQVYGYTF. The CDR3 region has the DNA TGTGCCAGCAGCTTTCAGTGGATACAGGTCTATGGCTACACCTTC.

The CDR3 DNA follows: TGTGCCAGCAGCTCACCAGGGTCCCATGAGCAGTTCTTC. Translating it yields CASSSPGSHEQFF. This chain connects TRBV7-9 to TRBJ2-1; a possible D gene is TRBD1 (5 bases). There are 13 residues in the CDR3. The V end lost 4 bases, the J end lost 8 bases, and 12 bases lay between the germline ends. CDR1 and CDR2 from the germline V gene are SEHNR and FQNEAQ (reference sequence).

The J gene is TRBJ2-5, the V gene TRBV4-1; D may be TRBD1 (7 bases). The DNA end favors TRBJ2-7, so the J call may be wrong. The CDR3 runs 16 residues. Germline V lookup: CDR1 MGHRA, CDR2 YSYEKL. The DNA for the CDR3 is TGCGCCAGCAGCCTGGAGGGGGCCGGATCCCCCTACGAGCAGTACTTC. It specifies CASSLEGAGSPYEQYF.

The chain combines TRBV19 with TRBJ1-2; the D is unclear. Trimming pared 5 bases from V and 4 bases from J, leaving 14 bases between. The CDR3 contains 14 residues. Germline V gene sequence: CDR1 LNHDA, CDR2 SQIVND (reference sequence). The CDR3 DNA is TGTGCCAGTAGTGGCCCGGATTGGGCCTATGGCTACACCTTC. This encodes CASSGPDWAYGYTF.

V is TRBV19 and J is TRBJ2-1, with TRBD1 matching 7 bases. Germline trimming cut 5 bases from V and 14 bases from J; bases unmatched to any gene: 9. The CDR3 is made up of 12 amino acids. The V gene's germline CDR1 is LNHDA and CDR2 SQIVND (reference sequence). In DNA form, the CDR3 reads TGTGCCAGTAGTCCCGACCCGGGACAGAAGTTCTTC. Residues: CASSPDPGQKFF.

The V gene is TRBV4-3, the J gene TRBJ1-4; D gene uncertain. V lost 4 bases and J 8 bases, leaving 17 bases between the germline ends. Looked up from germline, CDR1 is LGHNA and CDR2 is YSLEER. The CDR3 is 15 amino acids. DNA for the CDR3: TGCGCCAGCAGCCGAGGGCCCGGGAGCGGCGAAAAACTGTTTTTT. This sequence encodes CASSRGPGSGEKLFF.

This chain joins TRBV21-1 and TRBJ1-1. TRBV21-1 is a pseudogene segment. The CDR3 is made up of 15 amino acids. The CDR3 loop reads CASSKEEGLGTEAFF. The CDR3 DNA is TGTGCCAGCAGCAAAGAGGAGGGGCTGGGCACTGAAGCTTTCTTT.

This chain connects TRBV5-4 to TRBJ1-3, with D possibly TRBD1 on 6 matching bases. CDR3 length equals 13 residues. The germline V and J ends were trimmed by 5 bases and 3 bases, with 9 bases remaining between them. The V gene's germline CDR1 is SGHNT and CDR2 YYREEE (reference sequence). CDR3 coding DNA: TGTGCCAGCAGGTCAGGGGATGGAAACACCATATATTTT. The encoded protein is CASRSGDGNTIYF.

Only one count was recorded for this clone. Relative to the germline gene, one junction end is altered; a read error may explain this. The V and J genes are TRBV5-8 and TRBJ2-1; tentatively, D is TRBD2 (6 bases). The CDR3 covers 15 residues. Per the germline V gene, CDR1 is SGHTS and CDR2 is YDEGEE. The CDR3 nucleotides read TGTGCCAGCAGCCGGCCCCGGGACTCCAACAATGAGCAGTTCTTC. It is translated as CASSRPRDSNNEQFF.

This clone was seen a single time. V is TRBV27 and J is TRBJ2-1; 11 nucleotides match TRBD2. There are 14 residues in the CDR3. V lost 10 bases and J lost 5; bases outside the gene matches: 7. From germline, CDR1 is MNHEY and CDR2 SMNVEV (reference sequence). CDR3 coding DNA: TGTGCCACGCTACTAGCGGGGGCCAACAATGAGCAGTTCTTC. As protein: CATLLAGANNEQFF.

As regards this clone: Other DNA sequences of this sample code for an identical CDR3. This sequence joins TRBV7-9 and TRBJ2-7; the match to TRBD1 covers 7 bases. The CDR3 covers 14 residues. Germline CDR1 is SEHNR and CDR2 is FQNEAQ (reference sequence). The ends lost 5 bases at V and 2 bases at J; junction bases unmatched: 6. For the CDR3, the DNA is TGTGCCAGCAGCCCCCGACAGGGTCCCTACGAGCAGTACTTC. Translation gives CASSPRQGPYEQYF.

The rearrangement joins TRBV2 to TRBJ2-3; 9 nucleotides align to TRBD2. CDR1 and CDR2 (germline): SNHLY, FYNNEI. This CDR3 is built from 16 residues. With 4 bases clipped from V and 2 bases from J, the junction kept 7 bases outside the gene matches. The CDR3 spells CASSVSSGDNTDTQYF. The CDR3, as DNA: TGTGCCAGCAGTGTTTCTAGCGGGGACAACACAGATACGCAGTATTTT.

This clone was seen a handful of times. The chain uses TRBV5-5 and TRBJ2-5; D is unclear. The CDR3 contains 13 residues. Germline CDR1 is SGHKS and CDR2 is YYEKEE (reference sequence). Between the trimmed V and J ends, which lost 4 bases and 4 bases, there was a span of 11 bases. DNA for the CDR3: TGTGCCAGCAGCCTCGAGAACAGAGAGACCCAGTACTTC. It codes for CASSLENRETQYF.

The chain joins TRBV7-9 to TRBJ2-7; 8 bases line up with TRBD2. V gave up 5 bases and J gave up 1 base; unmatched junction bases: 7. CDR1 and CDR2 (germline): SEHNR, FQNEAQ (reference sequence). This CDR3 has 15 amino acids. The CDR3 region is CASSPAGGGSYEQYF. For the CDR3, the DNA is TGTGCCAGCAGCCCTGCTGGCGGGGGGTCCTACGAGCAGTACTTC.

The CDR3 nucleotides are TGTGCCAGCAGTTTGGACAGGGCTGGGGCCAACGTCCTGACTTTC. It is translated as CASSLDRAGANVLTF. This chain joins TRBV27 and TRBJ2-6; 8 bases line up with TRBD1. J was trimmed by 2 bases and V by 3 bases; bases with no gene match: 0. CDR1 and CDR2 (germline): MNHEY, SMNVEV (reference sequence). This CDR3 is built from 15 residues.

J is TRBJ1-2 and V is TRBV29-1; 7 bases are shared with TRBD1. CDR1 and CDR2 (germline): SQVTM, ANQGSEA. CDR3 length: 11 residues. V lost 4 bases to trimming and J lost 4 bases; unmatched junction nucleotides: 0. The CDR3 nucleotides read TGCAGCGTTGCAGGGGGCTATGGCTACACCTTC. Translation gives CSVAGGYGYTF.

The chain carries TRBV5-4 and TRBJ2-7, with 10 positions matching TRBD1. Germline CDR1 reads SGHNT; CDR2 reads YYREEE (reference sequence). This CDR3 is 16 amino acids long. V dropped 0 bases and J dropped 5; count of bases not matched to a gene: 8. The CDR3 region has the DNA TGTGCCAGCAGCTTGGGGTTTGGGACAGGGGATGACGAGCAGTACTTC. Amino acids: CASSLGFGTGDDEQYF.

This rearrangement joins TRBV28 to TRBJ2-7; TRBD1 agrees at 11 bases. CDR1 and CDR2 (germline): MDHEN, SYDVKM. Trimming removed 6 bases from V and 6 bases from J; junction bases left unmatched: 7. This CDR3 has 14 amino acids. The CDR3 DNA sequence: TGTGCCAGCAGCCCCGTGGGACAGGGGGGCGAGCAGTACTTC. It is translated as CASSPVGQGGEQYF.

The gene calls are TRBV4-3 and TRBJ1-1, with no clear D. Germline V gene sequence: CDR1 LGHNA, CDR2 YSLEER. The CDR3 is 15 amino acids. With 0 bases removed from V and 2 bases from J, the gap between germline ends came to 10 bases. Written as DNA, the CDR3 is TGCGCCAGCAGCCAAGATTATGAGGGAAACACTGAAGCTTTCTTT. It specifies CASSQDYEGNTEAFF.

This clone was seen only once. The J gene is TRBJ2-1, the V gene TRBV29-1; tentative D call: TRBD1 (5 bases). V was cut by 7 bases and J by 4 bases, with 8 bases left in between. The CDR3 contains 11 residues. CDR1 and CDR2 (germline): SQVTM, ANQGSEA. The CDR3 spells CSGTSYNEQFF. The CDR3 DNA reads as TGCAGCGGGACATCGTACAATGAGCAGTTCTTC.